The present T cell receptor (beta chain) was sequenced within a study of Ad26.COV2.S vaccination and SARS-CoV-2 variants. Study at large: Intramuscular Ad26.COV2.S at 5x10^10 or 1x10^11 viral particles.

The CDR3 covers 15 residues. V was pared by 4 bases and J by 3 bases, with 16 bases between. Per germline, CDR1 MNHEY and CDR2 SVGAGI. Method: immunoSEQ multiplex PCR; TCRdb's copy keeps in-frame clones and lacks some. The sample includes roughly 510,000 clones, around 85% seen only once; the top ten take around 13%. Noted treatment: around 19 received Ad26.COV2.S at low or high dose, single or two shots; 5 received placebo; per-sample allocation not given. The study sampled participants on day 63 after the first vaccine or placebo injection. The sequences come from peripheral blood, collected in a trial of Ad26.COV2.S vaccine versus placebo. The receptor's source is a person aged 18-60 years who received the Ad26.COV2.S COVID-19 vaccine or a placebo. The chain is built from TRBV6-5 and TRBJ2-7, with D possibly TRBD1 on 6 matching bases. The chain's CDR3 is CASSFARQAGYEQYF. CDR3 bases: TGTGCCAGCAGTTTCGCCCGACAGGCAGGCTACGAGCAGTACTTC.